These 26 T cell receptor beta chains originate from one sample sequenced in a study of early T cells in non-severe SARS-CoV-2 infection. TCRdb recomputed calls from the 5' RACE reads with MiXCR, one row per CDR3 protein. The sample consists of some 64,000 distinct CDR3 sequences, about 19% of them appearing once. Sequences were derived from whole blood, sampled at baseline. Receptors originate from an adult who was a healthcare worker with PCR-confirmed SARS-CoV-2 infection or an uninfected control (not recorded which).

This chain joins TRBV12-3 or TRBV12-4 and TRBJ1-6; D call uncertain. The CDR3 is 11 residues long. V was pared by 1 base and J by 14 bases, with 6 bases between. The CDR3 protein is CASSLGVTLHF. CDR3 nucleotides: TGTGCCAGCAGTTTAGGGGTTACCCTCCACTTT.

The V gene is TRBV18, the J gene TRBJ1-2, with D perhaps TRBD1 (5 bases). Looked up from germline, CDR1 is KGHSH and CDR2 is LQKENI. V was pared by 3 bases and J by 7 bases, with 12 bases between. The CDR3 loop spans 13 amino acids. The CDR3 region is CASSPSDTRGYTF. CDR3 sequence (DNA): TGTGCCAGCTCACCGTCGGACACCCGTGGCTACACCTTC.

The chain couples TRBV10-3 to TRBJ1-1; the match to TRBD1 covers 7 bases. Trimming cost V 5 bases and J 6 bases; bases outside gene matches: 6. There are 13 residues in the CDR3. Germline CDR1 and CDR2: ENHRY and SYGVKD. The CDR3 here is CAISLTGKAEAFF. The CDR3 DNA is TGTGCCATCAGTTTGACAGGGAAGGCTGAAGCTTTCTTT.

The genes are TRBV25-1 and TRBJ2-3; no definite D call. The germline CDR1 and CDR2 sequences are MGHDK and SYGVNS. The CDR3 has 12 amino acids. Trimming left V 2 bases short and J 6 bases short, with 6 bases between. The CDR3 here is CASSEPADTQYF. CDR3 in DNA: TGTGCCAGCAGTGAACCGGCCGATACGCAGTATTTT.

V and J are TRBV18 and TRBJ1-1, with D unclear. Germline CDR1 and CDR2: KGHSH and LQKENI. The CDR3 extends over 14 amino acids. V lost 1 base and J 0 bases, leaving 6 bases between the germline ends. The CDR3 DNA sequence: TGTGCCAGCTCACCACGAGGGATGAACACTGAAGCTTTCTTT. It codes for CASSPRGMNTEAFF.

The chain has TRBV6-1 and TRBJ2-1, with TRBD2 matching 9 bases. The CDR3 has 14 residues. The V segment lost 6 bases and the J segment 8 bases; nucleotides outside the gene matches: 8. Germline assignment: CDR1 MNHNS and CDR2 SASEGT. Here the CDR3 reads CASRGAGGSYEQFF. In nucleotides, the CDR3 is TGTGCCAGCAGGGGAGCGGGGGGCAGCTATGAGCAGTTCTTC.

This clonotype was detected once. The chain carries TRBV2 and TRBJ2-3, with TRBD2 identical over 12 bases. The CDR3 covers 16 residues. Germline CDR1 and CDR2: SNHLY and FYNNEI. V dropped 1 base and J dropped 5; count of bases not matched to a gene: 4. As DNA, the CDR3 is TGTGCCAGCAGTGAAGTCCTAGCGGGGGGGCAAGATACGCAGTATTTT. Amino acid sequence: CASSEVLAGGQDTQYF.

This clonotype showed up many times. This chain joins TRBV5-1 and TRBJ2-5; D remains unclear. The CDR3 runs to 13 residues. V was cut by 6 bases and J by 1 base, with 10 bases left in between. Looked up from germline, CDR1 is SGHRS and CDR2 is YFSETQ. For the CDR3, the DNA is TGCGCCAGCACCCTCGAATTCCAAGAGACCCAGTACTTC. The encoded protein is CASTLEFQETQYF.

In this sample, this clonotype turned up a few times. V is TRBV24-1 and J is TRBJ2-2, with D hard to call. V dropped 3 bases and J dropped 9 bases, with 10 bases sitting between them. Germline V gives CDR1 KGHDR, CDR2 SFDVKD. CDR3 length equals 13 residues. The CDR3 bases are TGTGCCACCAGTGATCCCAACAGCCGGGAGCTGTTTTTT. Its protein product is CATSDPNSRELFF.

This clonotype was counted between two and nine times. The chain carries TRBV6-6 and TRBJ1-4; D is unresolved. Germline loops: CDR1 MNHNY, CDR2 SVGAGI (reference sequence). This CDR3 spans 12 amino acids. Trimming left V 5 bases short and J 7 bases short, with 8 bases between. The CDR3 loop is CASSLPGEKLFF. CDR3 in DNA: TGTGCCAGCAGTCTGCCGGGTGAAAAACTGTTTTTT.

This clonotype was detected many times. This sequence joins TRBV20-1 and TRBJ2-1; 7 bases fit TRBD2. The trim removed 3 bases at V and 5 bases at J, leaving 4 bases unmatched. The V gene's germline CDR1 is DFQATT and CDR2 SNEGSKA (reference sequence). This CDR3 comprises 13 residues. The chain's CDR3 is CSARRRGDNEQFF. The CDR3 DNA sequence: TGCAGTGCTAGGCGACGGGGGGACAATGAGCAGTTCTTC.

This clonotype showed up just a few times. This sequence joins TRBV20-1 and TRBJ2-1; D gene ambiguous. Trimming shortened V by 3 bases and J by 1 base, and 7 bases separated the two germline ends. Germline values: CDR1 DFQATT, CDR2 SNEGSKA (reference sequence). The CDR3 length is 13 residues. The CDR3 loop reads CSARVPSYNEQFF. CDR3 in DNA: TGCAGTGCTAGGGTCCCGTCCTACAATGAGCAGTTCTTC.

The chain links TRBV28 to TRBJ1-1; 7 nucleotides line up with TRBD1. V dropped 5 bases and J dropped 3; count of bases not matched to a gene: 0. The CDR3 extends over 12 amino acids. Per germline, CDR1 MDHEN and CDR2 SYDVKM. CDR3: CASSQGDTEAFF. The CDR3 nucleotides are TGTGCCAGCAGTCAGGGGGACACTGAAGCTTTCTTT. The variable domain in full, with the rest retrieved from reference TRBV28 and TRBJ1-1, is DVKVTQSSRYLVKRTGEKVFLECVQDMDHENMFWYRQDPGLGLRLIYFSYDVKMKEKGDIPEGYSVSREKKERFSLILESASTNQTSMYLCASSQGDTEAFFGQGTRLTVV.

This chain uses TRBV5-6 with TRBJ2-7, with TRBD2 matching over 9 bases. CDR3 length: 12 amino acids. Germline trimming cut 5 bases from V and 6 bases from J; bases unmatched to any gene: 3. Germline CDR1 reads SGHDT; CDR2 reads YYEEEE. Here the CDR3 reads CASSAGGTEQYF. The CDR3 coding sequence is TGTGCCAGCAGTGCGGGAGGGACCGAGCAGTACTTC.

The rearrangement joins TRBV30 to TRBJ1-1; D is undetermined. Deletions cut 0 bases from V and 8 bases from J, with 13 bases between. The CDR3 sequence is 13 residues long. In germline, CDR1 is GTSNPN, CDR2 SVGIG (reference sequence). The CDR3 DNA follows: TGTGCCTGGAGTGTAACGGTCCTCGGGGAAGCTTTCTTT. Its protein is CAWSVTVLGEAFF.

The chain's CDR3 is CASSYPTDMNTEAFF. The CDR3 nucleotides are TGTGCCAGCAGTTATCCGACAGACATGAACACTGAAGCTTTCTTT. The J gene is TRBJ1-1, the V gene TRBV6-9; a weak D match, TRBD1 (5 bases). The germline V gene has CDR1 MNHGY and CDR2 SVAAGI. The CDR3 has 15 residues. Trimming pared 2 bases from V and 0 bases from J, leaving 10 bases between.

This chain connects TRBV19 to TRBJ2-3; D uncertain. V shed 3 bases and J shed 9 bases, with 10 bases lying between them. Germline values: CDR1 LNHDA, CDR2 SQIVND (reference sequence). The CDR3 has 12 amino acids. CDR3 residues: CASSIGGETQYF. The CDR3 DNA follows: TGTGCCAGTAGTATTGGTGGAGAGACGCAGTATTTT.

V and J are TRBV19 and TRBJ1-5, with D hard to call. The CDR3 contains 14 residues. Trimming stripped 2 bases from V and 2 bases from J, with 7 bases between. Germline CDR1 reads LNHDA; CDR2 reads SQIVND (reference sequence). In DNA, the CDR3 is TGTGCCAGTAGTATAAGAGGGCGCAATCAGCCCCAGCATTTT. Residues: CASSIRGRNQPQHF.

This clonotype was seen ten or more times. The rearrangement uses TRBV30 and TRBJ2-7; possible D gene TRBD2, 6 bases. Looked up from germline, CDR1 is GTSNPN and CDR2 is SVGIG (reference sequence). The V and J ends lost 1 base and 3 bases respectively, with 13 bases between them. This CDR3 spans 14 amino acids. DNA for the CDR3: TGTGCCTGGAGTGAGGGAGGCCTCCTCTACGAGCAGTACTTC. Protein: CAWSEGGLLYEQYF. Variable domain in full (rest from reference TRBV30 and TRBJ2-7): SQTIHQWPATLVQPVGSPLSLECTVEGTSNPNLYWYRQAAGRGLQLLFYSVGIGQISSEVPQNLSASRPQDRQFILSSKKLLLSDSGFYLCAWSEGGLLYEQYFGPGTRLTVT.

CDR3 residues: CASSPVSSGGDTEAFF. The CDR3 DNA sequence: TGTGCCAGCAGCCCCGTCAGTTCTGGGGGGGACACTGAAGCTTTCTTT. This chain connects TRBV7-8 to TRBJ1-1, with D maybe TRBD1 (5 bases). The V end lost 5 bases, the J end lost 3 bases, and 19 bases lay between the germline ends. The CDR3 has 16 residues. CDR1 and CDR2 from the germline V gene are SGHVS and FQNEAQ.

The sample holds many counts of this clonotype. The rearrangement uses TRBV7-9 and TRBJ2-3; 12 nucleotides agree with TRBD2. Germline V gives CDR1 SEHNR, CDR2 FQNEAQ (reference sequence). Trimming cost V 0 bases and J 5 bases; bases outside gene matches: 6. The CDR3 extends over 17 amino acids. The CDR3 nucleotides are TGTGCCAGCAGCTTAGCCCGGACTAGCGGGGTCCGAGATACGCAGTATTTT. As protein: CASSLARTSGVRDTQYF.

The chain uses TRBV4-2 and TRBJ2-1, with 11 bases lining up with TRBD2. V lost 0 bases to trimming and J lost 3 bases; unmatched junction nucleotides: 7. The germline CDR1 and CDR2 sequences are LGHNA and YNFKEQ. The CDR3 spans 18 residues. The CDR3 spells CASSQDKVGLAGYNEQFF. The CDR3, as DNA: TGTGCCAGCAGCCAAGATAAGGTCGGACTAGCGGGCTACAATGAGCAGTTCTTC.

This clonotype was seen at least ten times. V gene TRBV5-1 combines with J gene TRBJ2-1; D not certain. The ends were cut back, 0 bases at V and 0 bases at J, with 7 bases in the middle. The CDR3 has 15 residues. Looked up from germline, CDR1 is SGHRS and CDR2 is YFSETQ. The CDR3 is CASSLEAYSYNEQFF. For the CDR3, the DNA is TGCGCCAGCAGCTTGGAGGCCTACTCCTACAATGAGCAGTTCTTC.

CDR3 loop: CASIAGGGNEQFF. The CDR3 DNA is TGTGCCAGCATAGCGGGGGGAGGTAATGAGCAGTTCTTC. The rearrangement joins TRBV12-3 or TRBV12-4 to TRBJ2-1, with 10 bases matching TRBD2. Trimming at V came to 7 bases and at J to 7 bases, leaving 4 bases not matched to a gene. The CDR3 has 13 amino acids.

The rearrangement links TRBV3-1 to TRBJ1-1; TRBD1 might be the D (5 bases). Germline loops: CDR1 LGHDT, CDR2 YNNKEL (reference sequence). Trimming took off 8 bases at V and 5 bases at J, with 15 bases between the two ends. The CDR3 is made up of 13 amino acids. CDR3 in amino acids: CASGGGRITEAFF. The CDR3 nucleotides read TGTGCCAGCGGGGGGGGTAGGATTACTGAAGCTTTCTTT.

This chain connects TRBV2 to TRBJ2-1; D may be TRBD1 or TRBD2 (7 bases each). The V gene's germline CDR1 is SNHLY and CDR2 FYNNEI. The CDR3 runs to 16 residues. Trimming stripped 6 bases from V and 7 bases from J, with 22 bases between. CDR3 sequence (DNA): TGTGCCAGCAGCCTCCCGCTGGGCAGGGGGGGAAATGAGCAGTTCTTC. This translates into CASSLPLGRGGNEQFF. Complete variable domain (other parts from reference TRBV2 and TRBJ2-1): EPEVTQTPSHQVTQMGQEVILRCVPISNHLYFYWYRQILGQKVEFLVSFYNNEISEKSEIFDDQFSVERPDGSNFTLKIRSTKLEDSAMYFCASSLPLGRGGNEQFFGPGTRLTVL.